Below, 29 T cell receptor beta chains from the same sample are listed, as sequenced in a study of blood T cell repertoires in COVID-19. The method was immunoSEQ multiplex PCR; TCRdb's version includes in-frame clones alone and lacks a portion of them. Of over 200,000 clones in the sample, more than 75% were seen once. The sequenced sample was PBMCs or T cells enriched from blood (not recorded which). These TCRs come from a man between 18 and 35 years old who had recovered from COVID-19.

This rearrangement joins TRBV2 to TRBJ2-7, with D possibly being TRBD2 (5 bases). The CDR3 contains 15 residues. From germline, CDR1 is SNHLY and CDR2 FYNNEI. Trimming stripped 2 bases from V and 2 bases from J, with 13 bases between. CDR3 protein: CASSETGRLPYEQYF. The CDR3, as DNA: TGTGCCAGCAGTGAAACTGGGAGACTCCCCTACGAGCAGTACTTC.

The chain carries TRBV5-4 and TRBJ2-1; 7 nucleotides agree with TRBD2. Germline assignment: CDR1 SGHNT and CDR2 YYREEE (reference sequence). V dropped 4 bases and J dropped 4; count of bases not matched to a gene: 8. This CDR3 region has 15 residues. The CDR3 DNA is TGTGCCAGCAGCGCAAGCGGGAAAGTTTACAATGAGCAGTTCTTC. Protein product: CASSASGKVYNEQFF.

This clone has more than one count but fewer than ten. V and J are TRBV2 and TRBJ2-7; TRBD1 is a possible D gene (6 bases). The CDR3 runs 16 residues. The V and J ends lost 4 bases and 0 bases respectively, with 16 bases between them. Germline V gives CDR1 SNHLY, CDR2 FYNNEI. CDR3 residues: CASSARLRGRSYEQYF. The CDR3 region has the DNA TGTGCCAGCAGTGCACGCCTCAGGGGCCGCTCCTACGAGCAGTACTTC.

The CDR3 here is CASSLVGGYQAAISYEQYF. In DNA form, the CDR3 reads TGTGCCAGCAGCTTGGTCGGTGGCTACCAGGCCGCGATCTCCTACGAGCAGTACTTC. The chain carries TRBV5-4 and TRBJ2-7; D ambiguous. Germline loops: CDR1 SGHNT, CDR2 YYREEE (reference sequence). The CDR3 has 19 amino acids. The V and J ends lost 0 bases and 0 bases respectively, with 22 bases between them.

This sequence joins TRBV7-9 and TRBJ2-2; no clear D gene. V lost 4 bases to trimming and J lost 3 bases, with 3 bases between them. The CDR3 sequence is 12 residues long. Germline V CDR1 and CDR2: SEHNR, FQNEAQ (reference sequence). The CDR3 bases are TGTGCCAGCAGCTCCTACACCGGGGAGCTGTTTTTT. Amino acids: CASSSYTGELFF.

The V and J genes are TRBV11-3 and TRBJ2-1; a possible D gene is TRBD1 (5 bases). The ends were cut back, 0 bases at V and 8 bases at J, with 14 bases in the middle. The CDR3 extends over 15 amino acids. Germline-derived CDR1 and CDR2 are SGHNT and YENEEA. CDR3 loop: CASSLDISGIDEQFF. As DNA, the CDR3 is TGTGCCAGCAGCTTAGATATCTCAGGGATCGATGAGCAGTTCTTC.

The genes are TRBV5-6 and TRBJ1-1, with TRBD1 matching over 10 bases. Trimming removed 4 bases from V and 10 bases from J; junction bases left unmatched: 7. Germline loops: CDR1 SGHDT, CDR2 YYEEEE. The CDR3 contains 13 residues. CDR3: CASSVTGGAGAFF. The CDR3 region has the DNA TGTGCCAGCAGCGTGACAGGGGGCGCGGGAGCTTTCTTT.

This chain uses TRBV27 with TRBJ2-7; TRBD1 matches at 10 bases. V dropped 2 bases and J dropped 4; count of bases not matched to a gene: 8. Germline lookup yields CDR1 MNHEY and CDR2 SMNVEV (reference sequence). CDR3 size: 16 residues. The CDR3 nucleotides read TGTGCCAGCAGTTTAGTCCCGACAGGGGGCGCATACGAGCAGTACTTC. Translating gives CASSLVPTGGAYEQYF.

The chain joins TRBV19 to TRBJ2-2, with 8 bases identical to TRBD1. V gave up 3 bases and J gave up 1 base; unmatched junction bases: 7. The CDR3 spans 17 residues. Germline loops: CDR1 LNHDA, CDR2 SQIVND (reference sequence). CDR3 DNA sequence: TGTGCCAGTAGTATGATGTCGGGGACAGGGAACACCGGGGAGCTGTTTTTT. This codes for CASSMMSGTGNTGELFF.

This clone appeared a single time. This rearrangement joins TRBV7-9 to TRBJ1-3; D perhaps matches TRBD1 (6 bases). The CDR3 runs 13 residues. Per the germline V gene, CDR1 is SEHNR and CDR2 is FQNEAQ (reference sequence). Trimming left V 5 bases short and J 2 bases short, with 7 bases between. CDR3 loop: CASSAGAGNTIYF. CDR3 nucleotides: TGTGCCAGCAGCGCAGGGGCTGGAAACACCATATATTTT.

The CDR3 is CASSMDITYEQYF. The CDR3 bases are TGTGCCAGCAGCATGGACATCACCTACGAGCAGTACTTC. The chain recombines TRBV5-6 with TRBJ2-7; possible D gene TRBD1, 5 bases. The V end was cut by 4 bases, the J end by 2 bases, with 10 bases between. In germline, CDR1 is SGHDT, CDR2 YYEEEE. This CDR3 spans 13 amino acids.

This clone was seen a single time. The chain combines TRBV12-3 or TRBV12-4 with TRBJ2-3, with 8 bases that match TRBD2. The CDR3 spans 13 residues. V was clipped by 6 bases and J by 1 base; unmatched bases: 0. In DNA, the CDR3 is TGTGCCAGCAGGACTAGCGGCACAGATACGCAGTATTTT. Translation gives CASRTSGTDTQYF.

CDR3 bases: TGTGCCAGCAGCCAATTAATGGGGAGGGTAAATGAAAAACTGTTTTTT. This encodes CASSQLMGRVNEKLFF. The rearrangement links TRBV2 to TRBJ1-4; no reliable D call. This CDR3 is built from 16 residues. Germline CDR1 and CDR2: SNHLY and FYNNEI. Trimming took 6 bases from V and 5 from J, leaving 19 bases between them.

The chain joins TRBV7-3 to TRBJ2-1; 12 bases are shared with TRBD2. This CDR3 has 16 amino acids. Germline CDR1 reads SGHTA; CDR2 reads FQGTGA. Trimming at V came to 5 bases and at J to 0 bases, leaving 2 bases not matched to a gene. The CDR3 DNA reads as TGTGCCAGCAGCCGGACTAGCGGGGCCTCCTACAATGAGCAGTTCTTC. Residues: CASSRTSGASYNEQFF.

The V and J genes are TRBV28 and TRBJ2-7; no clear D gene. V lost 6 bases and J 4 bases, leaving 13 bases between the germline ends. Germline V CDR1 and CDR2: MDHEN, SYDVKM. The CDR3 is 13 residues long. CDR3 residues: CASSSHSEYEQYF. CDR3 DNA sequence: TGTGCCAGCAGCTCCCATAGTGAATACGAGCAGTACTTC.

The V and J genes are TRBV4-1 and TRBJ2-5; D remains unclear. The CDR3 runs to 15 residues. Trimming removed 0 bases from V and 1 base from J, with 9 bases in between. CDR1 is MGHRA, CDR2 YSYEKL, per germline. The CDR3 loop is CASSQEERLQETQYF. DNA of the CDR3: TGCGCCAGCAGCCAAGAGGAGAGACTCCAAGAGACCCAGTACTTC.

The chain recombines TRBV5-1 with TRBJ2-5; no firm D call. Germline V gene sequence: CDR1 SGHRS, CDR2 YFSETQ. The CDR3 loop spans 16 amino acids. Trimming pared 0 bases from V and 1 base from J, leaving 13 bases between. This CDR3 is CASSLVPSRVQETQYF. CDR3 in DNA: TGCGCCAGCAGCTTGGTTCCCTCCCGCGTCCAAGAGACCCAGTACTTC. Full variable domain (remainder filled in from reference TRBV5-1 and TRBJ2-5): KAGVTQTPRYLIKTRGQQVTLSCSPISGHRSVSWYQQTPGQGLQFLFEYFSETQRNKGNFPGRFSGRQFSNSRSEMNVSTLELGDSALYLCASSLVPSRVQETQYFGPGTRLLVL.

V and J are TRBV18 and TRBJ2-7; the D gene is possibly TRBD2 (6 bases). There are 15 residues in the CDR3. V was pared by 3 bases and J by 2 bases, with 14 bases between. The germline gives CDR1 KGHSH, CDR2 LQKENI. The CDR3 DNA reads as TGTGCCAGCTCACCGGGGGGTCCCCTTACCTACGAGCAGTACTTC. Translating gives CASSPGGPLTYEQYF.

The chain is built from TRBV19 and TRBJ1-5; TRBD1 might be the D (5 bases). Germline V gene data show CDR1 as LNHDA and CDR2 as SQIVND (reference sequence). V was trimmed by 3 bases and J by 7 bases, leaving 13 bases between them. The length of the CDR3 is 14 residues. CDR3 loop: CASSIPGSGQPQHF. The CDR3, as DNA: TGTGCCAGTAGTATCCCAGGGTCAGGCCAGCCCCAGCATTTT.

The chain combines TRBV18 with TRBJ2-1; 11 bases are a match to TRBD2. The V and J ends lost 0 bases and 0 bases, in that order; junction bases with no gene match: 7. The CDR3 is made up of 19 amino acids. Looked up from germline, CDR1 is KGHSH and CDR2 is LQKENI. The CDR3 nucleotides are TGTGCCAGCTCACCACCGGAACTAGCGGGGGAATCCTCCTACAATGAGCAGTTCTTC. Encoded protein: CASSPPELAGESSYNEQFF.

CDR3 residues: CASSPPSERTEAFF. The CDR3 nucleotides read TGTGCCAGCTCACCACCAAGTGAGAGAACTGAAGCTTTCTTT. The chain links TRBV18 to TRBJ1-1; D unresolved. V shed 0 bases and J shed 5 bases, with 10 bases lying between them. There are 14 residues in the CDR3. CDR1 KGHSH and CDR2 LQKENI come from the germline V gene.

V usage is TRBV5-1 and J usage is TRBJ1-2, with D maybe TRBD1 (6 bases). The CDR3 sequence is 16 residues long. The germline CDR1 and CDR2 sequences are SGHRS and YFSETQ. The V gene lost 4 bases and the J gene lost 3 bases, with 19 bases spanning the gap. CDR3 coding DNA: TGCGCCAGCAGCCTGGACTCAGGGGCCATTTACTATGGCTACACCTTC. This sequence encodes CASSLDSGAIYYGYTF.

CDR3 bases: TGTGCCAGCACAGACAGGGGTGGGGGGTATCAGCCCCAGCATTTT. As protein: CASTDRGGGYQPQHF. The chain couples TRBV5-4 to TRBJ1-5; TRBD1 agrees at 8 bases. Trimming cost V 6 bases and J 5 bases; bases outside gene matches: 10. Germline V gene sequence: CDR1 SGHNT, CDR2 YYREEE (reference sequence). CDR3 size: 15 residues.

V gene TRBV15 combines with J gene TRBJ2-7; 8 bases line up with TRBD1. The V and J ends lost 0 bases and 5 bases, in that order; junction bases with no gene match: 9. The CDR3 runs 16 residues. Looked up from germline, CDR1 is LNHNV and CDR2 is YYDKDF (reference sequence). CDR3 bases: TGTGCCACCAGCAGAGATCTTGCAGGGGGCATGGACGAGCAGTACTTC. Translating gives CATSRDLAGGMDEQYF.

V is TRBV2 and J is TRBJ2-3, with D possibly being TRBD2 (6 bases). V was pared by 5 bases and J by 0 bases, with 12 bases between. Germline V gene lookup returns CDR1 SNHLY and CDR2 FYNNEI. The CDR3 length is 15 residues. Here the CDR3 reads CASSKEGTSTDTQYF. The CDR3 DNA sequence: TGTGCCAGCAGTAAGGAGGGGACTAGCACAGATACGCAGTATTTT.

This clone has a handful of counts. V usage is TRBV10-1 and J usage is TRBJ2-1, with TRBD1 matching 9 bases. Germline assignment: CDR1 WNHNN and CDR2 SYGVQD (reference sequence). Trimming cost V 3 bases and J 6 bases; bases outside gene matches: 12. The CDR3 spans 17 residues. CDR3 protein: CASSDVLLDRGPNEQFF. The CDR3 nucleotides read TGCGCCAGCAGTGATGTCCTCCTGGACAGGGGACCCAATGAGCAGTTCTTC.

This clone was seen once. This rearrangement joins TRBV25-1 to TRBJ1-2; D call uncertain. Deletions cut 3 bases from V and 4 bases from J, with 12 bases between. The CDR3 loop spans 14 amino acids. From germline, CDR1 is MGHDK and CDR2 SYGVNS. The CDR3 reads CASSDQEGFYGYTF. CDR3 in DNA: TGTGCCAGCAGTGACCAAGAGGGTTTCTATGGCTACACCTTC.

V gene TRBV19 combines with J gene TRBJ2-1, with 8 bases that match TRBD2. Germline V gene data show CDR1 as LNHDA and CDR2 as SQIVND (reference sequence). V shed 7 bases and J 1 base; nucleotides not matched to a gene: 6. This CDR3 has 15 residues. The chain's CDR3 is CASTDSGVSYNEQFF. CDR3 sequence (DNA): TGTGCCAGTACGGATAGCGGGGTTTCCTACAATGAGCAGTTCTTC.

This chain links TRBV11-2 with TRBJ1-4, with no clear D. Germline V gene data show CDR1 as SGHAT and CDR2 as FQNNGV. V was cut by 5 bases and J by 5 bases, with 9 bases left in between. This CDR3 has 13 residues. CDR3 in amino acids: CASSVRENEKLFF. The CDR3 bases are TGTGCCAGCAGCGTGAGGGAAAATGAAAAACTGTTTTTT.